This TCR beta chain was identified in a study of post-analysis software for immune sequencing data. Study-wide context: Relapsing-remitting, secondary progressive and progressive-relapsing forms of multiple sclerosis all featured among disease courses. Whole-study results and caveats: Comparison with controls showed significantly lower normalized Chao1 diversity in multiple sclerosis patients. TRBV5-6, TRBV5-1 and TRBV20-1 were among roughly 5 TRBV segments more frequent in patients than controls. By F measure, strong co-clustering occurred among samples prepared in the same batch.

Unique molecular identifiers featured in each of the TCR beta cDNA libraries. MiXCR, applied by TCRdb to the PCR reads, yields one record per CDR3 protein. The data show fewer than 850,000 distinct CDR3 sequences, roughly 29% seen once. V lost 4 bases and J lost 2, with 15 bases in between. Germline loops: CDR1 SGDLS, CDR2 YYNGEE. The CDR3 is 16 residues long. This clonotype turned up a few times. Its specificity is unknown. The chain combines TRBV9 with TRBJ1-4; D possibly corresponds to TRBD1 (6 bases). The sequence derives from a girl aged 10 to 17 with multiple sclerosis. The sample taken for sequencing was blood. The CDR3 spells CASSLNPQGTNEKLFF. Written as DNA, the CDR3 is TGTGCCAGCAGCCTGAACCCGCAGGGGACTAATGAAAAACTGTTTTTT.